A selection of T cell receptor beta chains follows, all from one sample in a study of early T cells in non-severe SARS-CoV-2 infection. In TCRdb, the 5' RACE reads were re-called with MiXCR into one record per CDR3 protein. The table has 60,000 or so distinct CDR3 sequences, 10% seen once; the top ten hold just over 4.5%. Specimen: whole blood. These receptors all come from an adult who was a healthcare worker with PCR-confirmed SARS-CoV-2 infection or an uninfected control (not recorded which). Both conserved end residues are part of each CDR3. Each record gives: V gene, CDR3 length, clone size, J gene, D gene, CDR3 protein, CDR3 DNA. A D gene is named only where the DNA matches it firmly. The size of a clone is reported for some rows only, either as once, few or many, or as a class for expanded clones.

TRBV2	14	few	TRBJ1-1	.	CASSPNGGPTEAFF	TGTGCCAGCAGCCCTAACGGGGGGCCCACTGAAGCTTTCTTT
TRBV5-1	15	many	TRBJ1-5	TRBD1	CASSYGTGANQPQHF	TGCGCCAGCAGTTACGGGACAGGGGCCAATCAGCCCCAGCATTTT
TRBV7-2	14	.	TRBJ2-3	.	CASSLWDTTDTQYF	TGTGCCAGCAGCCTATGGGACACCACGGATACGCAGTATTTT
TRBV7-9	13	many	TRBJ1-6	.	CASSLGDGRPLHF	TGTGCCAGCAGCTTAGGGGACGGGCGACCCCTCCACTTT
TRBV10-3	14	many	TRBJ1-1	.	CAISEGKVNTEAFF	TGTGCCATCAGTGAAGGGAAGGTGAACACTGAAGCTTTCTTT
TRBV21-1	17	few	TRBJ2-4	.	CASSRGTGYPNKNIQYF	TGTGCCAGCAGCCGAGGGACAGGGTATCCGAACAAAAACATTCAGTACTTC
TRBV7-6	15	many	TRBJ2-1	TRBD2	CASSQSAGGPNEQFF	TGTGCCAGCAGCCAGTCGGCGGGAGGGCCGAATGAGCAGTTCTTC
TRBV15	19	many	TRBJ2-1	.	CATSRDPRGSESSYNEQFF	TGTGCCACCAGCAGAGATCCGAGAGGCTCAGAGAGCTCCTACAATGAGCAGTTCTTC
TRBV7-9	15	once	TRBJ2-7	.	CASSPFNSLSYEQYF	TGTGCCAGCAGCCCGTTTAACTCCCTCTCCTACGAGCAGTACTTC
TRBV5-1	15	.	TRBJ2-1	TRBD2	CASSLVAGGLNEQFF	TGCGCCAGCAGCTTGGTGGCGGGGGGCCTCAATGAGCAGTTCTTC
TRBV6-2/TRBV6-3	14	few	TRBJ1-1	.	CASIQDGRNTEAFF	TGTGCCAGCATCCAGGATGGGCGGAACACTGAAGCTTTCTTT
TRBV6-2/TRBV6-3	14	few	TRBJ1-1	.	CASRYGGQKTEAFF	TGTGCCAGCCGTTACGGGGGGCAGAAAACTGAAGCTTTCTTT
TRBV4-1	19	few	TRBJ1-2	TRBD1	CASSQVIFRTGSKDYGYTF	TGCGCCAGCAGCCAAGTTATTTTTAGGACAGGGAGCAAGGACTATGGCTACACCTTC
TRBV2	12	many	TRBJ1-1	.	CASTFEGTEAFF	TGTGCCAGCACTTTTGAGGGTACTGAAGCTTTCTTT
TRBV12-3/TRBV12-4	14	many	TRBJ1-5	TRBD1	CASRPGQGNQPQHF	TGTGCCAGCCGTCCGGGACAGGGGAATCAGCCCCAGCATTTT
TRBV19	14	.	TRBJ2-5	TRBD2	CASSTKGGMETQYF	TGTGCCAGCTCAACAAAGGGAGGGATGGAGACCCAGTACTTC
TRBV15	15	few	TRBJ2-1	TRBD2	CATSRDRLAQNEQFF	TGTGCCACCAGCAGAGATAGACTAGCGCAGAATGAGCAGTTCTTC
TRBV20-1	16	few	TRBJ1-2	TRBD1	CSARFFREGQGYGYTF	TGCAGTGCTAGATTTTTCCGGGAAGGACAGGGATATGGCTACACCTTC
TRBV6-2/TRBV6-3	15	few	TRBJ2-3	.	CASSYYLIGTDTQYF	TGTGCCAGCAGTTACTACCTAATCGGCACAGATACGCAGTATTTT
TRBV13	13	many	TRBJ2-3	.	CATPSGALNTQYF	TGTGCCACCCCTAGTGGGGCATTGAATACGCAGTATTTT
TRBV7-2	14	few	TRBJ1-3	.	CASSLDVGGNTIYF	TGTGCCAGCAGCTTAGATGTTGGTGGAAACACCATATATTTT
TRBV11-1	15	many	TRBJ2-1	TRBD1	CASSNRQGAYNEQFF	TGTGCCAGCAGCAACAGACAGGGGGCTTACAATGAGCAGTTCTTC
TRBV18	12	many	TRBJ1-2	.	CASSSPGGGYTF	TGTGCCAGCTCATCACCAGGTGGTGGCTACACCTTC
TRBV20-1	15	few	TRBJ2-1	TRBD1	CSARTGTGGRKEQFF	TGCAGTGCTAGGACGGGTACAGGGGGCCGAAAAGAGCAGTTCTTC
TRBV25-1	15	few	TRBJ1-3	.	CASTAAADRGNTIYF	TGTGCCAGCACCGCGGCGGCGGACCGGGGAAACACCATATATTTT